What follows are 17 T cell receptor beta chains derived from one specimen sequenced in a study of blood T cell repertoires in COVID-19. Clones were read by immunoSEQ multiplex PCR, and TCRdb kept only the in-frame ones, dropping some. The table lists roughly 70,000 clones, under 95% of them singletons. Source material: peripheral blood. The receptor set was obtained from a human donor in a cohort sampled during active COVID-19.

V and J are TRBV6-5 and TRBJ2-7, with 8 bases aligning to TRBD2. The CDR3 has 13 amino acids. V shed 3 bases, J shed 4 bases, and the junction held 2 bases outside the gene matches. Germline assignment: CDR1 MNHEY and CDR2 SVGAGI. The CDR3 DNA is TGTGCCAGCAGTTATCGGGGGGGGTACGAGCAGTACTTC. It yields the protein CASSYRGGYEQYF.

V gene TRBV21-1 combines with J gene TRBJ1-5. TRBV21-1 is a pseudogene. This CDR3 contains 16 residues. CDR3 nucleotides: TGTGCCAGCAGCAAAGTTTCAGCGAATAGCAATCAGCCCCAGCATTTT. This encodes CASSKVSANSNQPQHF.

In this sample, this clone turned up once. The V gene is TRBV6-6, the J gene TRBJ1-2; 8 bases line up with TRBD1. V trimming: 0 bases; J trimming: 6 bases; junction bases outside the gene matches: 6. The germline V gene encodes CDR1 MNHNY and CDR2 SVGAGI (reference sequence). CDR3 length: 15 amino acids. CDR3 protein: CASSYSRDRGDGYTF. DNA for the CDR3: TGTGCCAGCAGTTACTCGAGAGACAGGGGAGATGGCTACACCTTC.

A word on this clone: In the same sample, other DNA sequences code for this CDR3. The chain employs TRBV9 and TRBJ2-7; no reliable D call. The CDR3 consists of 14 residues. V shed 0 bases and J shed 1 base, with 8 bases lying between them. Germline assignment: CDR1 SGDLS and CDR2 YYNGEE. The CDR3 spells CASSVGDSSYEQYF. The CDR3 DNA is TGTGCCAGCAGCGTAGGAGACTCGTCCTACGAGCAGTACTTC.

The chain links TRBV28 to TRBJ1-2, with unresolved D. CDR1 and CDR2 from the germline V gene are MDHEN and SYDVKM. This CDR3 spans 12 amino acids. Trimming removed 7 bases from V and 3 bases from J, with 9 bases in between. The CDR3 DNA reads as TGTGCCAGCAATACAGCAGACTATGGCTACACCTTC. Translating gives CASNTADYGYTF.

The rearrangement links TRBV28 to TRBJ2-7; 9 nucleotides align to TRBD1. Germline CDR1 MDHEN, CDR2 SYDVKM. CDR3 length: 15 amino acids. After removal of 6 bases from V and 0 bases from J, the junction contained 6 bases not matched to a gene. CDR3 in DNA: TGTGCCAGCAGCCCGGGACAGGGTTTCTCCTACGAGCAGTACTTC. Translated, it gives CASSPGQGFSYEQYF.

This clone was seen once. The chain carries TRBV27 and TRBJ1-1; D remains unclear. The V gene's germline CDR1 is MNHEY and CDR2 SMNVEV (reference sequence). Trimming cost V 0 bases and J 1 base, with 9 bases left between them. This CDR3 contains 15 residues. CDR3 sequence reads: CASSLSFAENTEAFF. The DNA of the CDR3 is TGTGCCAGCAGTTTATCGTTTGCAGAGAACACTGAAGCTTTCTTT.

This chain joins TRBV2 and TRBJ1-6; the D gene is possibly TRBD1 (5 bases). Trimming shortened V by 1 base and J by 5 bases, and 15 bases separated the two germline ends. Germline CDR1 reads SNHLY; CDR2 reads FYNNEI. The CDR3 consists of 17 residues. The CDR3 spells CASSEVEGLEDNSPLHF. The CDR3 DNA sequence: TGTGCCAGCAGTGAAGTGGAGGGACTAGAGGATAATTCACCCCTCCACTTT.

The chain joins TRBV5-4 to TRBJ1-2, with 10 bases lining up with TRBD1. The CDR3 totals 14 residues. Trimming took 3 bases from V and 7 from J; bases not matched to a gene: 6. Germline CDR1 reads SGHNT; CDR2 reads YYREEE (reference sequence). The CDR3 spells CASSSTGGFSGYTF. CDR3 bases: TGTGCCAGCAGCTCGACAGGGGGCTTCAGTGGCTACACCTTC.

The chain uses TRBV6-6 and TRBJ1-5, with 7 positions matching TRBD1. J lost 1 base, V lost 6 bases, and 9 bases had no gene match. This CDR3 spans 16 amino acids. Germline V gene sequence: CDR1 MNHNY, CDR2 SVGAGI (reference sequence). The CDR3 region is CASRAKQGSSNQPQHF. DNA for the CDR3: TGTGCCAGCAGGGCAAAACAGGGGTCGAGCAATCAGCCCCAGCATTTT.

This clone was recorded once. The rearrangement links TRBV9 to TRBJ1-5; D gene unclear. The CDR3 is 14 amino acids. V lost 3 bases to trimming and J lost 2 bases, with 9 bases between them. Germline assignment: CDR1 SGDLS and CDR2 YYNGEE. The CDR3 reads CASSGSGGNQPQHF. The CDR3 region has the DNA TGTGCCAGCAGCGGATCCGGTGGCAATCAGCCCCAGCATTTT. Looking up the rest from reference TRBV9 and TRBJ1-5 gives the full variable domain: DSGVTQTPKHLITATGQRVTLRCSPRSGDLSVYWYQQSLDQGLQFLIQYYNGEERAKGNILERFSAQQFPDLHSELNLSSLELGDSALYFCASSGSGGNQPQHFGDGTRLSIL.

Only one count was recorded for this clone. The V and J genes are TRBV5-5 and TRBJ1-1; D unresolved. This CDR3 has 12 residues. The V and J ends lost 1 base and 3 bases respectively, with 4 bases between them. The V gene's germline CDR1 is SGHKS and CDR2 YYEKEE (reference sequence). CDR3 DNA: TGTGCCAGCAGCTTGACAGACACTGAAGCTTTCTTT. Protein sequence: CASSLTDTEAFF.

The rearrangement links TRBV4-2 to TRBJ1-4, with a tentative D call TRBD1 (5 bases). This CDR3 contains 17 residues. The V end was cut by 4 bases, the J end by 3 bases, with 18 bases between. The germline gives CDR1 LGHNA, CDR2 YNFKEQ. The CDR3, as DNA: TGTGCCAGCAGCCCAGGCGGGGGAGGGACCGCTAATGAAAAACTGTTTTTT. Amino acid sequence: CASSPGGGGTANEKLFF.

The J gene is TRBJ2-7, the V gene TRBV10-3; tentatively, D is TRBD1 (5 bases). The germline CDR1 and CDR2 sequences are ENHRY and SYGVKD. The length of the CDR3 is 12 residues. The V end lost 7 bases, the J end lost 3 bases, and 10 bases lay between the germline ends. The CDR3 loop reads CAIKGYSYEQYF. In DNA form, the CDR3 reads TGTGCCATCAAGGGGTATAGCTACGAGCAGTACTTC.

In DNA, the CDR3 is TGTGCCAGCAGCTCGACAGACGAGCAGTACTTC. Translated, it gives CASSSTDEQYF. The genes are TRBV11-2 and TRBJ2-7; tentatively, D is TRBD1 (5 bases). Per the germline V gene, CDR1 is SGHAT and CDR2 is FQNNGV. V shed 4 bases and J shed 5 bases, with 6 bases lying between them. This CDR3 spans 11 amino acids. Combining the CDR3 with reference TRBV11-2 and TRBJ2-7 gives the whole variable domain EAGVAQSPRYKIIEKRQSVAFWCNPISGHATLYWYQQILGQGPKLLIQFQNNGVVDDSQLPKDRFSAERLKGVDSTLKIQPAKLEDSAVYLCASSSTDEQYFGPGTRLTVT.

This chain uses TRBV9 with TRBJ1-1, with 7 bases lining up with TRBD1. The junction had 0 bases not matched to a gene; V was cut back by 0 bases and J by 1 base. This CDR3 contains 14 residues. From germline, CDR1 is SGDLS and CDR2 YYNGEE. The DNA for the CDR3 is TGTGCCAGCAGCGTAGGGACAGGGAACACTGAAGCTTTCTTT. Its protein is CASSVGTGNTEAFF.

The rearrangement links TRBV3-1 (or the pseudogene TRBV3-2) to TRBJ1-5; possible D gene TRBD1, 5 bases. Germline values: CDR1 LGHDT, CDR2 YNNKEL (reference sequence). CDR3 length equals 17 residues. The ends were cut back, 0 bases at V and 2 bases at J, with 14 bases in the middle. CDR3 coding DNA: TGTGCCAGCAGCCAAGACTTTCCCCCCAGGGGCAATCAGCCCCAGCATTTT. It translates to CASSQDFPPRGNQPQHF.